This T cell receptor beta chain was found in a study of blood T cells in healthy people across ages. Extraction of total RNA produced a minimum of 5.5 micrograms from each sample. Alongside a J-beta primer mix, a sample-barcoded 5' primer served in a second PCR lasting roughly 7 to 11 cycles. CDR3-containing paired-end reads numbered at least 2.5 million in each sample. From the 5' RACE reads, TCRdb called clonotypes with MiXCR, one entry per CDR3 protein. The sample consists of under 850,000 distinct CDR3 sequences, 36% of them appearing once. V was cut by 2 bases and J by 0 bases, with 17 bases left in between. The CDR3 is 18 residues long.

The rearrangement uses TRBV12-3 or TRBV12-4 and TRBJ1-3, with D tentatively TRBD1 (5 bases). Sequenced input: blood. The TCR comes from a man in his late teens or twenties in good health. CDR3 region: CASSLWEGRTLSGNTIYF. The CDR3 DNA sequence: TGTGCCAGCAGTTTATGGGAGGGGCGCACACTCTCTGGAAACACCATATATTTT.